This T cell receptor (beta chain) was recovered during a study of human T cells and chemical hapten exposure. Time point here: patch test 3, about 24 weeks after DPC sensitization. Specified treatment: therapeutic diphenylcyclopropenone sensitization with weekly scalp DPC. With 6 bases removed from V and 3 bases from J, the gap between germline ends came to 6 bases. Germline V gene data show CDR1 as MNHEY and CDR2 as SVGAGI. The CDR3 extends over 12 amino acids. TCRdb fed the RACE reads into MiXCR, producing one record per CDR3 protein. The sample records approximately 32,000 distinct CDR3 sequences, around 6% being singletons. This clonotype was found many times.

The receptor was isolated from a man aged 30 to 39 with alopecia areata. Some clones in this sample may be carry-over from other donors' samples. The rearrangement uses TRBV6-5 and TRBJ1-3; D gene ambiguous. This sample comprised whole blood, obtained in connection with sensitization to the hapten diphenylcyclopropenone (DPC). CDR3 protein: CASSPRGNTIYF. For the CDR3, the DNA is TGTGCCAGCAGCCCTCGTGGAAACACCATATATTTT.